These T cell receptor beta chains were read from a single sample in a study of blood T cell repertoires in COVID-19. Clones were read by immunoSEQ multiplex PCR, and TCRdb kept only the in-frame ones, dropping some. The data contain 100,000 or so clones, approximately 80% of them singletons. The sequenced material came from peripheral blood. The receptors stem from a man aged 70-80 years with active or convalescent COVID-19. The CDR3 runs from the conserved cysteine through the conserved F or W. The order of the fields is V gene, J gene, clone size, D gene, CDR3 DNA, CDR3 protein. The D gene is left open where the match is weak. Expanded clones get a size class; other rows say once, few or many, or leave the size out.

V gene: TRBV24-1; J gene: TRBJ2-5; clone size: -; D gene: -; CDR3 DNA: TGTGCCACCGCTGGGGCAGGGCAAGAGACCCAGTACTTC; CDR3 protein: CATAGAGQETQYF
V gene: TRBV24-1; J gene: TRBJ2-3; clone size: -; D gene: TRBD2; CDR3 DNA: TGTGCCACCAGTGATTCCACCGGGACTACCGATTGGTGGCCGGATACGCAGTATTTT; CDR3 protein: CATSDSTGTTDWWPDTQYF
V gene: TRBV5-1; J gene: TRBJ2-3; clone size: once; D gene: -; CDR3 DNA: TGCGCCAGCAGCTTGTCGGGATCCGATACGCAGTATTTT; CDR3 protein: CASSLSGSDTQYF
V gene: TRBV7-3; J gene: TRBJ2-3; clone size: -; D gene: -; CDR3 DNA: TGTGCCAGCAGCTTAACGAGTCATTGGACAGATACGCAGTATTTT; CDR3 protein: CASSLTSHWTDTQYF
V gene: TRBV19; J gene: TRBJ1-1; clone size: many; D gene: TRBD1; CDR3 DNA: TGTGCCAGTACCAGGGACAGGGCCGGATCCACTGAAGCTTTCTTT; CDR3 protein: CASTRDRAGSTEAFF
V gene: TRBV21-1; J gene: TRBJ2-2; clone size: -; D gene: -; CDR3 DNA: TGTGCCAGCAGCAAAGGGGGGGGGTGTCTACCCACCGGGGAGCTGTTTTTT; CDR3 protein: CASSKGGGCLPTGELFF
V gene: TRBV9; J gene: TRBJ2-6; clone size: -; D gene: -; CDR3 DNA: TGTGCCAGCAGCGCGGGGTCTGGGGCCAACGTCCTGACTTTC; CDR3 protein: CASSAGSGANVLTF
V gene: TRBV7-9; J gene: TRBJ2-7; clone size: -; D gene: TRBD1; CDR3 DNA: TGTGCCAGCAGCCGACAGGGGGACTACGAGCAGTACTTC; CDR3 protein: CASSRQGDYEQYF
V gene: TRBV5-1; J gene: TRBJ2-5; clone size: once; D gene: TRBD1; CDR3 DNA: TGCGCCAGCAGGCCCGGGACAGGGGAGCTTCAAGAGACCCAGTACTTC; CDR3 protein: CASRPGTGELQETQYF
V gene: TRBV2; J gene: TRBJ1-1; clone size: -; D gene: TRBD1; CDR3 DNA: TGTGCCAGCAGCCACTTCGGACAGGCCAACACTGAAGCTTTCTTT; CDR3 protein: CASSHFGQANTEAFF
V gene: TRBV7-2; J gene: TRBJ2-1; clone size: once; D gene: TRBD2; CDR3 DNA: TGTGCCAGCAGCTTAGCTATACTAGCGGGAGGGAGCAATGAGCAGTTCTTC; CDR3 protein: CASSLAILAGGSNEQFF
V gene: TRBV9; J gene: TRBJ1-1; clone size: few; D gene: -; CDR3 DNA: TGTGCCAGCAGCGACGCGGGGGAAGAGTCTGAAGCTTTCTTT; CDR3 protein: CASSDAGEESEAFF
V gene: TRBV19; J gene: TRBJ1-1; clone size: once; D gene: -; CDR3 DNA: TGTGCCAGTAGTATTTCCGGGACACCGAACACTGAAGCTTTCTTT; CDR3 protein: CASSISGTPNTEAFF
V gene: TRBV4-3; J gene: TRBJ1-5; clone size: -; D gene: -; CDR3 DNA: TGCGCCAGCAGCCAAGATAACCAGGGTGATCAGCCCCAGCATTTT; CDR3 protein: CASSQDNQGDQPQHF
V gene: TRBV10-3; J gene: TRBJ2-3; clone size: -; D gene: -; CDR3 DNA: TGTGCCATCAGTGATAGCAAAAGTCCGCGGCAGTATTTT; CDR3 protein: CAISDSKSPRQYF
V gene: TRBV13; J gene: TRBJ2-7; clone size: -; D gene: TRBD1; CDR3 DNA: TGTGCCAGCAGCTTACTCGGGACAGGCTTATACGAGCAGTACTTC; CDR3 protein: CASSLLGTGLYEQYF
V gene: TRBV24-1; J gene: TRBJ2-2; clone size: -; D gene: -; CDR3 DNA: TGTGCCACCAGTGATTTGTGTCTAGCCGGGGCCGGGGAGCTGTTTTTT; CDR3 protein: CATSDLCLAGAGELFF
V gene: TRBV13; J gene: TRBJ2-6; clone size: -; D gene: -; CDR3 DNA: TGTGCCAGCAGGGCGACAGGCTCTGGGGCCAACGTCCTGACTTTC; CDR3 protein: CASRATGSGANVLTF
V gene: TRBV28; J gene: TRBJ2-7; clone size: -; D gene: TRBD1; CDR3 DNA: TGTGCCAGCAGCTGGGACAGGGGCGAGCAGTACTTC; CDR3 protein: CASSWDRGEQYF
V gene: TRBV4-3; J gene: TRBJ1-2; clone size: -; D gene: TRBD1; CDR3 DNA: TGCGCCAGCAGCCAAGCCGGGACAGGGAACTATGGCTACACCTTC; CDR3 protein: CASSQAGTGNYGYTF
V gene: TRBV5-8; J gene: TRBJ1-4; clone size: -; D gene: -; CDR3 DNA: TGTGCCAGCAGCTTGCGGGTTGTGGATGAAAAACTGTTTTTT; CDR3 protein: CASSLRVVDEKLFF
V gene: TRBV4-2; J gene: TRBJ2-1; clone size: -; D gene: TRBD2; CDR3 DNA: TGTGCCAGCAGCCAAGATGGAGCGGGGGGGTACAATGAGCAGTTCTTC; CDR3 protein: CASSQDGAGGYNEQFF
V gene: TRBV19; J gene: TRBJ1-5; clone size: -; D gene: TRBD1; CDR3 DNA: TGTGCCAGTAGTATTTATGCTAGAGGGACAGGGGGTAGGCCCCAGCATTTT; CDR3 protein: CASSIYARGTGGRPQHF
V gene: TRBV4-3; J gene: TRBJ2-1; clone size: -; D gene: -; CDR3 DNA: TGCGCCAGCAGCCAAGAGGGGGGGGCGGGGAATGAGCAGTTCTTC; CDR3 protein: CASSQEGGAGNEQFF
V gene: TRBV5-1; J gene: TRBJ1-1; clone size: many; D gene: -; CDR3 DNA: TGCGCCAGCACTCCGAGCGGTGGGAGCACTGAAGCTTTCTTT; CDR3 protein: CASTPSGGSTEAFF
V gene: TRBV6-5; J gene: TRBJ1-4; clone size: -; D gene: -; CDR3 DNA: TGTGCCAGCAGTTACACTGCAACTAATGAAAAACTGTTTTTT; CDR3 protein: CASSYTATNEKLFF
V gene: TRBV29-1; J gene: TRBJ1-2; clone size: -; D gene: -; CDR3 DNA: TGCAGCGTTAGACAGCCGGACTATGGCTACACCTTC; CDR3 protein: CSVRQPDYGYTF
V gene: TRBV3-1/TRBV3-2; J gene: TRBJ1-4; clone size: -; D gene: -; CDR3 DNA: TGTGCCAGCAGCCTTTGGGCCACGAATGAAAAACTGTTTTTT; CDR3 protein: CASSLWATNEKLFF
V gene: TRBV4-3; J gene: TRBJ1-4; clone size: -; D gene: TRBD1; CDR3 DNA: TGCGCCAGCAGCCAAGATCGGGACAGGGGTGAAAAACTGTTTTTT; CDR3 protein: CASSQDRDRGEKLFF
V gene: TRBV2; J gene: TRBJ1-1; clone size: few; D gene: -; CDR3 DNA: TGTGCCAGCAGGTCATCTCTAAACACTGAAGCTTTCTTT; CDR3 protein: CASRSSLNTEAFF
V gene: TRBV5-1; J gene: TRBJ2-3; clone size: -; D gene: TRBD2; CDR3 DNA: TGCGCCAGCAGCTTTTTGCCGGGGGAGGGCCCGACAGATACGCAGTATTTT; CDR3 protein: CASSFLPGEGPTDTQYF
V gene: TRBV2; J gene: TRBJ2-1; clone size: -; D gene: -; CDR3 DNA: TGTGCCAGCAGGATAAAGCGCAATGAGCAGTTCTTC; CDR3 protein: CASRIKRNEQFF
V gene: TRBV7-2; J gene: TRBJ1-1; clone size: once; D gene: -; CDR3 DNA: TGTGCCAGCAGCTTAGGGGCAGGGTATAACACTGAAGCTTTCTTT; CDR3 protein: CASSLGAGYNTEAFF
V gene: TRBV29-1; J gene: TRBJ1-1; clone size: once; D gene: -; CDR3 DNA: TGCAGCGTCGTAATGAACACTGAAGCTTTCTTT; CDR3 protein: CSVVMNTEAFF
V gene: TRBV12-3/TRBV12-4; J gene: TRBJ2-1; clone size: once; D gene: TRBD2; CDR3 DNA: TGTGCCAGCAGTTTAGGAGCGGGGAATGAGCAGTTCTTC; CDR3 protein: CASSLGAGNEQFF
V gene: TRBV2; J gene: TRBJ2-1; clone size: -; D gene: TRBD2; CDR3 DNA: TGTGCCAGCAGGAGGGGGACTAGTGATCATTATGAGCAGTTCTTC; CDR3 protein: CASRRGTSDHYEQFF
V gene: TRBV19; J gene: TRBJ2-1; clone size: -; D gene: TRBD1; CDR3 DNA: TGTGCCAGTAGTGTCGAGCCCGGGACAGGGGACAATGTAGAGCAGTTCTTC; CDR3 protein: CASSVEPGTGDNVEQFF
V gene: TRBV5-3; J gene: TRBJ2-1; clone size: -; D gene: TRBD1; CDR3 DNA: TGTGCCAGAAGGGCCGGGACAGGCCGAGGTGAGCAGTTCTTC; CDR3 protein: CARRAGTGRGEQFF
V gene: TRBV27; J gene: TRBJ2-4; clone size: once; D gene: -; CDR3 DNA: TGTGCCAGCACGCGAGGTCTAGGGGAATGGTACTTC; CDR3 protein: CASTRGLGEWYF
V gene: TRBV19; J gene: TRBJ1-5; clone size: few; D gene: -; CDR3 DNA: TGTGCCAGTAGTATAGGGGCAGAACTCAATCAGCCCCAGCATTTT; CDR3 protein: CASSIGAELNQPQHF
V gene: TRBV24-1; J gene: TRBJ2-7; clone size: -; D gene: TRBD1; CDR3 DNA: TGTGCCACCAGTGATTCGGGACAGCGGAGCTCCTACGAGCAGTACTTC; CDR3 protein: CATSDSGQRSSYEQYF
V gene: TRBV7-9; J gene: TRBJ2-7; clone size: -; D gene: -; CDR3 DNA: TGTGCCAGCACCCCGGACAGCTCCTACGAGCAGTACTTC; CDR3 protein: CASTPDSSYEQYF